This T cell receptor (beta chain) stems from a study of T cells in Graves' hyperthyroidism and ophthalmopathy. Study-wide points: Patients with ophthalmopathy were separated from those with stable hyperthyroidism by a 13 V-J model. Progression to ophthalmopathy was predicted a median of about six months early.

Thyroid ultrasound and orbital computed tomography, with clinical symptoms and serum thyroxine and TRAb, informed diagnoses. CDR1 LNHDA and CDR2 SQIVND come from the germline V gene (reference sequence). The CDR3 is 15 residues long. With 6 bases removed from V and 2 bases from J, the gap between germline ends came to 14 bases. Authors of the study amplified TCR beta CDR3 regions from RNA transcripts. The HTBI primer set served for first-round RT-PCR of the TCR CDR3. TCRdb processed the multiplex PCR reads anew with MiXCR; each CDR3 protein has one entry. The profile shows about 570,000 distinct CDR3 sequences, 46% of them singletons. Concerning this clonotype: Its antigen remains unknown.

This sequence was found in an adult woman with Graves' disease, either hyperthyroidism or ophthalmopathy (not recorded which). Input material: peripheral blood or thyroid tissue (not recorded which). V usage is TRBV19 and J usage is TRBJ1-5; TRBD1 is a possible D gene (5 bases). CDR3 nucleotides: TGTGCCAGTAGCCCAGAGAGGGGTGGCAATCAGCCCCAGCATTTT. It encodes CASSPERGGNQPQHF. The full variable domain, completed using reference TRBV19 and TRBJ1-5, is DGGITQSPKYLFRKEGQNVTLSCEQNLNHDAMYWYRQDPGQGLRLIYYSQIVNDFQKGDIAEGYSVSREKKESFPLTVTSAQKNPTAFYLCASSPERGGNQPQHFGDGTRLSIL.